A single sample gave rise to the 30 T cell receptor beta chains below, sequenced in a study of T-cell memory formation after mild COVID-19. MiXCR, run by TCRdb on the 5' RACE reads, gives a single entry per CDR3 protein. The data contain over 55,000 distinct CDR3 sequences, approximately 12% of them singletons. Sequencing input: PBMCs or a T cell subset sorted from them (not recorded which). The origin of the receptors is a man younger than 35 who had mild COVID-19 (a few samples of this study predate the infection). Cell type and time point are not known.

This chain joins TRBV7-8 and TRBJ2-3; no clear D. The V and J ends lost 1 base and 1 base respectively, with 6 bases between them. This CDR3 spans 14 amino acids. Germline values: CDR1 SGHVS, CDR2 FQNEAQ. The CDR3 spells CASSLGVGTDTQYF. The CDR3 DNA follows: TGTGCCAGCAGCTTAGGCGTAGGCACAGATACGCAGTATTTT. Full variable domain (remainder filled in from reference TRBV7-8 and TRBJ2-3): GAGVSQSPRYKVAKRGQDVALRCDPISGHVSLFWYQQALGQGPEFLTYFQNEAQLDKSGLPSDRFFAERPEGSVSTLKIQRTQQEDSAVYLCASSLGVGTDTQYFGPGTRLTVL.

This clonotype has just a few counts. The V gene is TRBV28, the J gene TRBJ2-3; D is possibly TRBD1 (5 bases). Trimming pared 4 bases from V and 12 bases from J, leaving 23 bases between. The CDR3 covers 15 residues. CDR1 and CDR2 (germline): MDHEN, SYDVKM. The CDR3 spells CASSSRELNTGFQYF. The CDR3 DNA reads as TGTGCCAGCAGTTCTAGAGAACTTAACACAGGCTTTCAGTATTTT.

The J gene is TRBJ2-7, the V gene TRBV5-1; D is possibly TRBD1 or TRBD2 (7 bases each). Trimming removed 4 bases from V and 3 bases from J, with 14 bases in between. The CDR3 is 14 amino acids. The germline gives CDR1 SGHRS, CDR2 YFSETQ. The DNA of the CDR3 is TGCGCCAGCAGCGTTCAGGGGGGGCACTACGAGCAGTACGTC. This codes for CASSVQGGHYEQYV.

J is TRBJ1-6 and V is TRBV20-1, with TRBD1 matching over 8 bases. Germline loops: CDR1 DFQATT, CDR2 SNEGSKA (reference sequence). The trim removed 0 bases at V and 2 bases at J, leaving 3 bases unmatched. The CDR3 totals 16 residues. CDR3 sequence reads: CSARDGTGAYNSPLHF. The DNA for the CDR3 is TGCAGTGCTAGAGATGGGACAGGCGCCTATAATTCACCCCTCCACTTT.

The genes are TRBV7-2 and TRBJ2-1; the match to TRBD2 covers 11 bases. From germline, CDR1 is SGHTA and CDR2 FQGNSA. CDR3 length: 15 amino acids. The V segment lost 5 bases and the J segment 7 bases; nucleotides outside the gene matches: 7. The CDR3 is CASSVSGGAMNEQFF. CDR3 nucleotides: TGTGCCAGCAGCGTTAGCGGGGGGGCCATGAATGAGCAGTTCTTC.

The chain links TRBV7-2 to TRBJ2-6; no clear D. The V and J ends lost 11 bases and 0 bases respectively, with 11 bases between them. Germline loops: CDR1 SGHTA, CDR2 FQGNSA. This CDR3 is 14 amino acids long. CDR3 in DNA: TGTGCCGGAAGTGGGGACTCTGGGGCCAACGTCCTGACTTTC. Amino acid sequence: CAGSGDSGANVLTF.

This chain joins TRBV6-5 and TRBJ2-2, with unresolved D. CDR3 size: 14 residues. Germline-derived CDR1 and CDR2 are MNHEY and SVGAGI. V lost 6 bases to trimming and J lost 5 bases, with 13 bases between them. CDR3 DNA sequence: TGTGCCAGCAGATTGGTCCCCCAGACCGGGGAGCTGTTTTTT. It encodes CASRLVPQTGELFF.

This clonotype was seen a handful of times. The J gene is TRBJ2-7, the V gene TRBV11-2; 12 nucleotides align to TRBD2. Germline lookup yields CDR1 SGHAT and CDR2 FQNNGV. CDR3 length: 15 amino acids. J lost 2 bases, V lost 4 bases, and 3 bases had no gene match. Written as DNA, the CDR3 is TGTGCCAGCAGCTCGTCTAGCGGGGGGGCCTACGAGCAGTACTTC. It encodes CASSSSSGGAYEQYF.

The sample holds a few counts of this clonotype. J is TRBJ2-5 and V is TRBV6-5; 11 bases are shared with TRBD2. This CDR3 has 17 residues. CDR1 and CDR2 (germline): MNHEY, SVGAGI. J was trimmed by 5 bases and V by 0 bases; bases with no gene match: 8. The CDR3 spells CASSYSSSGGARETQYF. DNA of the CDR3: TGTGCCAGCAGTTACTCAAGTAGCGGGGGGGCCCGTGAGACCCAGTACTTC.

The chain employs TRBV4-1 and TRBJ2-3, with D unclear. Trimming took 4 bases from V and 6 from J, leaving 17 bases between them. Germline-derived CDR1 and CDR2 are MGHRA and YSYEKL. There are 15 residues in the CDR3. The CDR3 loop reads CASSPLGGTFDTQYF. In nucleotides, the CDR3 is TGCGCCAGCAGCCCCCTTGGCGGAACCTTCGATACGCAGTATTTT.

Many counts were recorded for this clonotype. V usage is TRBV29-1 and J usage is TRBJ2-1; possible D gene TRBD1, 8 bases. V was shortened by 7 bases and J by 5 bases, with 15 bases between the two germline ends. This CDR3 region has 13 residues. Germline loops: CDR1 SQVTM, CDR2 ANQGSEA. The DNA for the CDR3 is TGCAGCGGATCACAGGGGGGGAACAATGAGCAGTTCTTC. Amino acids: CSGSQGGNNEQFF.

This chain connects TRBV5-6 to TRBJ1-6; D call uncertain. V was pared by 4 bases and J by 3 bases, with 11 bases between. The CDR3 sequence is 15 residues long. The germline gives CDR1 SGHDT, CDR2 YYEEEE. The CDR3 is CASSPDGGYNSPLHF. CDR3 nucleotides: TGTGCCAGCAGCCCGGACGGAGGCTATAATTCACCCCTCCACTTT.

This clonotype was seen a few times. CDR3 sequence reads: CAISPTTSSSIGELFF. The DNA for the CDR3 is TGTGCCATCAGCCCTACGACTAGCTCGTCTATCGGGGAGCTGTTTTTT. The gene calls are TRBV10-3 and TRBJ2-2; 7 bases fit TRBD2. CDR1 is ENHRY, CDR2 SYGVKD, per germline. V lost 6 bases and J lost 7; bases outside the gene matches: 14. The CDR3 spans 16 residues.

This sequence joins TRBV29-1 and TRBJ2-5, with TRBD2 identical over 10 bases. The V gene end was trimmed by 4 bases and the J gene end by 4 bases; junction bases not matched to a gene: 0. The CDR3 is made up of 12 amino acids. Germline V CDR1 and CDR2: SQVTM, ANQGSEA. The DNA of the CDR3 is TGCAGCGTTGGGACTAGCGGAGAGACCCAGTACTTC. Translation: CSVGTSGETQYF.

The table lists this clonotype with a count of one. The chain has TRBV3-1 and TRBJ2-5; TRBD2 matches 7 bases. J lost 4 bases, V lost 3 bases, and 8 bases had no gene match. The CDR3 consists of 15 residues. Per the germline V gene, CDR1 is LGHDT and CDR2 is YNNKEL (reference sequence). CDR3 in DNA: TGTGCCAGCAGCCACCTTAGAGCGGGGAGAGAGACCCAGTACTTC. It codes for CASSHLRAGRETQYF.

The rearrangement uses TRBV20-1 and TRBJ1-1, with 9 bases fitting TRBD1. This CDR3 contains 12 residues. Germline V gene sequence: CDR1 DFQATT, CDR2 SNEGSKA (reference sequence). Trimming removed 6 bases from V and 7 bases from J; junction bases left unmatched: 6. CDR3: CSASRDRDEAFF. CDR3 nucleotide sequence: TGCAGTGCGAGCCGGGACAGGGATGAAGCTTTCTTT.

The table lists this clonotype with many counts. Written as DNA, the CDR3 is TGCAGTGCTAGGGGACAGGGGGCAAAATACGAGCAGTACGTC. Translating gives CSARGQGAKYEQYV. The chain has TRBV20-1 and TRBJ2-7; TRBD1 matches at 12 bases. There are 14 residues in the CDR3. The V segment lost 3 bases and the J segment 4 bases; nucleotides outside the gene matches: 4. CDR1 is DFQATT and CDR2 is SNEGSKA in the germline V gene (reference sequence).

This clonotype was seen repeatedly, ten times or more. The rearrangement links TRBV7-2 to TRBJ2-3, with D possibly called TRBD1 or TRBD2 (6 bases each). Trimming cost V 1 base and J 0 bases, with 14 bases left between them. The CDR3 spans 17 residues. Germline CDR1 is SGHTA and CDR2 is FQGNSA. The CDR3 protein is CASSLEGGFSSTDTQYF. CDR3 bases: TGTGCCAGCAGCTTAGAGGGGGGATTTTCTAGCACAGATACGCAGTATTTT. The full variable domain, rest sourced from reference TRBV7-2 and TRBJ2-3, is GAGVSQSPSNKVTEKGKDVELRCDPISGHTALYWYRQSLGQGLEFLIYFQGNSAPDKSGLPSDRFSAERTGGSVSTLTIQRTQQEDSAVYLCASSLEGGFSSTDTQYFGPGTRLTVL.

This clonotype showed up just a few times. This chain uses TRBV20-1 with TRBJ2-5; weak D call: TRBD1 (6 bases). Germline V lookup: CDR1 DFQATT, CDR2 SNEGSKA (reference sequence). The CDR3 is 12 amino acids. Trimming removed 5 bases from V and 7 bases from J, with 14 bases in between. CDR3 nucleotide sequence: TGCAGTGCTGGAACAGGGATAGGGACCCAGTACTTC. Translation: CSAGTGIGTQYF.

This clonotype was observed a handful of times. The chain has TRBV7-9 and TRBJ2-5; D gene uncertain. This CDR3 has 11 amino acids. CDR1 SEHNR and CDR2 FQNEAQ come from the germline V gene (reference sequence). V was pared by 3 bases and J by 5 bases, with 4 bases between. The CDR3 region has the DNA TGTGCCAGCAGCTTTGTGGAGACCCAGTACTTC. Translation: CASSFVETQYF.

The rearrangement uses TRBV30 and TRBJ2-2; D is perhaps TRBD1 (6 bases). The CDR3 is 13 amino acids. V was shortened by 7 bases and J by 1 base, with 10 bases between the two germline ends. Germline V gene data show CDR1 as GTSNPN and CDR2 as SVGIG (reference sequence). The CDR3 bases are TGTGCCTCCCCGACAGGGAACACCGGGGAGCTGTTTTTT. Protein sequence: CASPTGNTGELFF.

This clonotype occurred many times. This chain uses TRBV7-8 with TRBJ2-3, with a tentative D call TRBD2 (5 bases). V shed 5 bases and J shed 2 bases, with 11 bases lying between them. Germline V gene data show CDR1 as SGHVS and CDR2 as FQNEAQ. The CDR3 extends over 14 amino acids. The CDR3 DNA reads TGTGCCAGCAGCCCAGGAGACTACACAGATACGCAGTATTTT. Its translation: CASSPGDYTDTQYF.

This clonotype was detected a few times. DNA of the CDR3: TGCGCCAGCAGCTTGGCCGGCCGGCGGGAAAAACTGTTTTTT. This codes for CASSLAGRREKLFF. The genes are TRBV5-1 and TRBJ1-4; D unresolved. Trimming took off 0 bases at V and 8 bases at J, with 11 bases between the two ends. Germline lookup yields CDR1 SGHRS and CDR2 YFSETQ. The CDR3 loop spans 14 amino acids.

Many counts were recorded for this clonotype. This chain joins TRBV5-1 and TRBJ2-1; TRBD2 might be the D (5 bases). The V gene's germline CDR1 is SGHRS and CDR2 YFSETQ. V was clipped by 1 base and J by 7 bases, with 15 bases between them. The CDR3 is made up of 15 amino acids. CDR3 sequence: CASSLLPTRRNEQFF. The DNA of the CDR3 is TGCGCCAGCAGCTTGCTCCCGACCCGGAGGAATGAGCAGTTCTTC.

This chain joins TRBV3-1 and TRBJ1-1; TRBD1 might be the D (5 bases). Germline-derived CDR1 and CDR2 are LGHDT and YNNKEL (reference sequence). The CDR3 has 15 amino acids. Trimming left V 4 bases short and J 5 bases short, with 17 bases between. CDR3 DNA: TGTGCCAGCAGCCGAGCGGAGTGGGGGAGGACTGAAGCTTTCTTT. Its protein is CASSRAEWGRTEAFF.

This clonotype has a handful of counts. A read error may produce the germline difference seen at one junction end. The rearrangement uses TRBV18 and TRBJ1-1; D remains unclear. The CDR3 is 13 amino acids. In germline, CDR1 is KGHSH, CDR2 LQKENI. CDR3 loop: CASSPPVNTEAFF. In DNA form, the CDR3 reads TGTGCCAGCTCGCCACCCGTGAACACTGAAGCTTTCTTT.

This clonotype was counted at least ten times. The J gene is TRBJ2-2, the V gene TRBV29-1; D unclear. The CDR3 spans 14 residues. V was trimmed by 3 bases and J by 1 base, leaving 9 bases between them. Looked up from germline, CDR1 is SQVTM and CDR2 is ANQGSEA. CDR3: CSVEKQLNTGELFF. CDR3 DNA sequence: TGCAGCGTTGAGAAACAGTTGAACACCGGGGAGCTGTTTTTT.

The rearrangement links TRBV3-1 to TRBJ2-7, with D tentatively TRBD1 or TRBD2 (6 bases each). The CDR3 is 14 amino acids. Germline values: CDR1 LGHDT, CDR2 YNNKEL (reference sequence). V lost 3 bases and J 4 bases, leaving 13 bases between the germline ends. This chain's CDR3 is CASSHGGGEYEQYF. The DNA of the CDR3 is TGTGCCAGCAGCCACGGAGGGGGAGAATACGAGCAGTACTTC.

The V call is TRBV27, the J call TRBJ2-3, with 7 bases fitting TRBD1. CDR1 and CDR2 (germline): MNHEY, SMNVEV (reference sequence). The V segment lost 4 bases and the J segment 2 bases; nucleotides outside the gene matches: 6. The CDR3 totals 15 residues. The CDR3 reads CASSSGDRYTDTQYF. CDR3 DNA: TGTGCCAGCAGTTCCGGGGACAGATACACAGATACGCAGTATTTT.

The chain has TRBV7-3 and TRBJ2-7, with 8 bases that match TRBD1. The CDR3 contains 14 residues. Germline lookup yields CDR1 SGHTA and CDR2 FQGTGA. J lost 4 bases, V lost 5 bases, and 7 bases had no gene match. CDR3 coding DNA: TGTGCCAGCAGCCGGACAGGGACGGGATACGAGCAGTACTTC. This encodes CASSRTGTGYEQYF.